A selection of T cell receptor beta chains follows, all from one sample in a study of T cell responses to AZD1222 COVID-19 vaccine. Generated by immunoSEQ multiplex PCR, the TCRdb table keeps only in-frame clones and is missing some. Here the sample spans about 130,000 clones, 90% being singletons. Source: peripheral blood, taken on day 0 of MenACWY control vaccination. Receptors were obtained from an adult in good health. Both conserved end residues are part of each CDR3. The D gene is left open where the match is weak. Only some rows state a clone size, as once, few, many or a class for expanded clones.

CAISEGTQDTQYF | TGTGCCATCAGCGAGGGAACCCAAGATACGCAGTATTTT | NA | NA | TRBJ2-3 | TRBV10-3
CATRDRSYEQYF | TGTGCCACCAGAGACAGGTCCTACGAGCAGTACTTC | NA | NA | TRBJ2-7 | TRBV24-1
CASSSTGWGEKLFF | TGCGCCAGCAGCTCTACAGGATGGGGGGAAAAACTGTTTTTT | few | NA | TRBJ1-4 | TRBV5-1
CASSLYWTAYNSPLHF | TGTGCCAGCAGTTTATATTGGACAGCTTATAATTCACCCCTCCACTTT | NA | NA | TRBJ1-6 | TRBV27
CATSRSPGQETQYF | TGTGCCACCAGCAGATCTCCGGGACAGGAGACCCAGTACTTC | NA | TRBD1 | TRBJ2-5 | TRBV15
CASSPLPGRSFGGLFF | TGTGCCAGCAGCCCCCTTCCGGGACGGAGCTTCGGTGGACTGTTTTTT | NA | NA | TRBJ1-4 | TRBV6-7
CASSLGDTQYF | TGTGCCAGCAGTTTAGGGGATACGCAGTATTTT | NA | NA | TRBJ2-3 | TRBV27
CASSQDWGSNQPQHF | TGCGCCAGCAGCCAAGACTGGGGTAGCAATCAGCCCCAGCATTTT | NA | NA | TRBJ1-5 | TRBV4-3
CASTPRVAGVQEQYF | TGTGCCAGCACCCCTAGGGTAGCGGGAGTGCAAGAGCAGTACTTC | NA | TRBD2 | TRBJ2-7 | TRBV7-9
CASRELSGNTIYF | TGTGCCAGCAGGGAGCTCTCTGGAAACACCATATATTTT | once | NA | TRBJ1-3 | TRBV7-9
CASSPGGEDNEQFF | TGTGCCAGCAGTCCCGGCGGTGAAGACAATGAGCAGTTCTTC | NA | NA | TRBJ2-1 | TRBV6-2/TRBV6-3
CASTLRPGLALHEQFF | TGTGCCAGCACTCTTCGACCGGGACTAGCCCTGCATGAGCAGTTCTTC | NA | TRBD2 | TRBJ2-1 | TRBV6-6
CASSPPSGVFETQYF | TGTGCCAGCTCACCACCTTCGGGGGTCTTTGAGACCCAGTACTTC | NA | NA | TRBJ2-5 | TRBV18
CASSLWGSRGPNEKLFF | TGTGCCAGCAGTTTATGGGGAAGTCGGGGCCCCAATGAAAAACTGTTTTTT | NA | NA | TRBJ1-4 | TRBV28
CASSYSWTATEAFF | TGTGCCAGCAGTTACTCCTGGACAGCCACTGAAGCTTTCTTT | few | NA | TRBJ1-1 | TRBV6-2/TRBV6-3
CASSQGVSGATYGYTF | TGTGCCAGCAGCCAAGGAGTCTCAGGGGCGACCTATGGCTACACCTTC | NA | NA | TRBJ1-2 | TRBV4-2
CASSQDPTGVTGELFF | TGTGCCAGCAGCCAAGACCCGACAGGTGTCACCGGGGAGCTGTTTTTT | NA | NA | TRBJ2-2 | TRBV3-1/TRBV3-2
CASSYSREGGGETQYF | TGTGCCAGCAGTTACTCGCGGGAGGGAGGGGGAGAGACCCAGTACTTC | NA | TRBD2 | TRBJ2-5 | TRBV6-5
CAITPIRGGDTQYF | TGCGCCATCACCCCGATTAGAGGGGGGGATACGCAGTATTTT | NA | NA | TRBJ2-3 | TRBV10-1
CASSPYPAYEQYF | TGTGCCAGCAGTCCTTACCCCGCCTACGAGCAGTACTTC | NA | NA | TRBJ2-7 | TRBV28
CASSINRAYNEQFF | TGTGCCAGTAGTATAAACAGGGCGTACAATGAGCAGTTCTTC | NA | NA | TRBJ2-1 | TRBV19
CASSPPDRGSYNEQFF | TGTGCCAGCAGCCCCCCAGACAGGGGCTCTTACAATGAGCAGTTCTTC | NA | TRBD1 | TRBJ2-1 | TRBV3-1/TRBV3-2
CASSLRVTNEKLFF | TGTGCCAGCAGCTTACGGGTGACTAATGAAAAACTGTTTTTT | NA | NA | TRBJ1-4 | TRBV13
CASSDKDLVQGGWGELFF | TGCGCCAGCAGTGACAAGGATCTCGTGCAAGGAGGTTGGGGGGAGCTGTTTTTT | NA | NA | TRBJ2-2 | TRBV10-2
CASSGDTEAFF | TGCGCCAGCAGCGGGGACACTGAAGCTTTCTTT | NA | NA | TRBJ1-1 | TRBV5-1
CATGTSGRPEQYF | TGTGCCACCGGGACTAGCGGGAGACCCGAGCAGTACTTC | NA | TRBD2 | TRBJ2-7 | TRBV6-5
CAISDSSGSYEQYF | TGTGCCATCAGTGACTCTAGCGGGAGCTACGAGCAGTACTTC | once | TRBD2 | TRBJ2-7 | TRBV10-3
CASSLLSGQETQYF | TGTGCCAGCAGTTTACTCTCCGGCCAAGAGACCCAGTACTTC | NA | NA | TRBJ2-5 | TRBV28
CASSSFPGASNQPQHF | TGTGCCAGCAGCTCGTTCCCAGGGGCCAGCAATCAGCCCCAGCATTTT | NA | NA | TRBJ1-5 | TRBV5-6
CASSYSKNPPAGTGELFF | TGTGCCAGCAGTTACTCGAAAAATCCTCCCGCGGGGACCGGGGAGCTGTTTTTT | once | NA | TRBJ2-2 | TRBV6-2/TRBV6-3
CASSQTGGPPGEQYF | TGTGCCAGCAGCCAAACAGGGGGACCCCCTGGGGAGCAGTACTTC | NA | TRBD1 | TRBJ2-7 | TRBV14
CASSGGQLLDTEAFF | TGTGCCAGCAGCGGCGGACAGTTATTGGACACTGAAGCTTTCTTT | NA | NA | TRBJ1-1 | TRBV5-4
CASSLSPGLAGANTGELFF | TGTGCCAGCAGTTTATCTCCGGGACTAGCGGGGGCCAACACCGGGGAGCTGTTTTTT | NA | TRBD2 | TRBJ2-2 | TRBV27
CASSLMDRRDEQFF | TGTGCCAGCAGTTTAATGGACCGGAGGGATGAGCAGTTCTTC | NA | NA | TRBJ2-1 | TRBV27
CASAYQGEAGELFF | TGTGCCAGCGCCTACCAGGGGGAGGCCGGGGAGCTGTTTTTT | NA | NA | TRBJ2-2 | TRBV2
CASSLMLQEGTQYF | TGCGCCAGCAGCTTGATGCTCCAGGAGGGTACGCAGTATTTT | NA | NA | TRBJ2-3 | TRBV5-1
CASGTDYSNQPQHF | TGTGCCAGTGGAACAGATTATAGCAATCAGCCCCAGCATTTT | once | NA | TRBJ1-5 | TRBV19
CASSQEQGGNTIYF | TGTGCCAGCAGCCAAGAGCAAGGGGGAAACACCATATATTTT | NA | NA | TRBJ1-3 | TRBV4-2
CASSPGQGTEAFF | TGTGCCAGCTCACCCGGACAGGGTACCGAAGCTTTCTTT | NA | TRBD1 | TRBJ1-1 | TRBV18
CASSHQWGYTF | TGTGCCAGCAGCCACCAGTGGGGCTACACCTTC | NA | NA | TRBJ1-2 | TRBV28